The 6 T cell receptor beta chains listed next were all sequenced from one sample in a study of blood T cell repertoires in COVID-19. The protocol was immunoSEQ multiplex PCR, while the TCRdb copy is restricted to in-frame clones and leaves out a portion. Of 200,000 to 250,000 clones listed, about 79% are singletons. Sequencing input: PBMCs or T cells enriched from blood (not recorded which). The receptors derive from an older woman who had recovered from COVID-19.

With respect to this clone: Germline is not matched at one junction end, which may reflect a read error. The rearrangement uses TRBV7-9 and TRBJ1-2; no clear D. Germline CDR1 and CDR2: SEHNR and FQNEAQ (reference sequence). This CDR3 is built from 14 residues. The CDR3 here is CASSLAGSYHGYTF. The CDR3 bases are TGTGCCAGCAGTTTAGCGGGCTCCTATCATGGCTACACCTTC.

The J gene is TRBJ2-7, the V gene TRBV2, with 14 bases fitting TRBD2. This CDR3 contains 15 residues. V lost 6 bases to trimming and J lost 5 bases; unmatched junction nucleotides: 6. The V gene's germline CDR1 is SNHLY and CDR2 FYNNEI. In DNA, the CDR3 is TGTGCCAGCAGAGCGGGGACTAGCGGGAGTAACGAGCAGTACTTC. As protein: CASRAGTSGSNEQYF. The full variable domain, its missing parts supplied by reference TRBV2 and TRBJ2-7, is EPEVTQTPSHQVTQMGQEVILRCVPISNHLYFYWYRQILGQKVEFLVSFYNNEISEKSEIFDDQFSVERPDGSNFTLKIRSTKLEDSAMYFCASRAGTSGSNEQYFGPGTRLTVT.

The rearrangement uses TRBV4-3 and TRBJ1-1; TRBD1 aligns across 8 bases. Losses at the gene ends were 6 bases for V and 6 bases for J; bases not matched to a gene: 9. Germline assignment: CDR1 LGHNA and CDR2 YSLEER. The CDR3 has 14 amino acids. In DNA, the CDR3 is TGCGCCAGCAGATCAGACAGGGGATCCCCTGAAGCTTTCTTT. Amino acid sequence: CASRSDRGSPEAFF.

V gene TRBV2 combines with J gene TRBJ1-5; TRBD1 is a possible D gene (5 bases). This CDR3 contains 13 residues. V was shortened by 4 bases and J by 7 bases, with 11 bases between the two germline ends. In germline, CDR1 is SNHLY, CDR2 FYNNEI. The CDR3 protein is CASSAGLRQPQHF. For the CDR3, the DNA is TGTGCCAGCAGTGCAGGGTTGAGGCAGCCCCAGCATTTT.

Written as DNA, the CDR3 is TGCGCCAGCAGCTTGGGACAGGAATCCTATGGCTACACCTTC. It encodes CASSLGQESYGYTF. This chain connects TRBV5-1 to TRBJ1-2; tentatively, D is TRBD1 (6 bases). CDR3 length: 14 residues. Deletions cut 0 bases from V and 4 bases from J, with 10 bases between. The V gene's germline CDR1 is SGHRS and CDR2 YFSETQ.

The chain carries TRBV3-1 (or the pseudogene TRBV3-2) and TRBJ2-5; D may be TRBD2 (6 bases). V was trimmed by 4 bases and J by 5 bases, leaving 11 bases between them. The germline gives CDR1 LGHDT, CDR2 YNNKEL (reference sequence). The CDR3 extends over 13 amino acids. CDR3 in DNA: TGTGCCAGCAGCCTCCTCGCGGGGGAGACCCAGTACTTC. Its protein is CASSLLAGETQYF.